Listed here are 15 T cell receptor beta chains from one sample, sequenced in a study of blood T cell repertoires in COVID-19. Profiling relied on immunoSEQ multiplex PCR, and the TCRdb table lists in-frame clones only, not all of them. The data hold approximately 270,000 clones, with around 82% observed a single time. Sequenced: peripheral blood. These receptor sequences come from a person between 65 and 79 years old with COVID-19, enrolled during active disease.

The chain employs TRBV5-1 and TRBJ2-1; 9 bases match TRBD1. The CDR3 loop spans 14 amino acids. The germline V gene has CDR1 SGHRS and CDR2 YFSETQ. V lost 2 bases and J lost 8; bases outside the gene matches: 5. This chain's CDR3 is CASSLGDRAHEQFF. In DNA form, the CDR3 reads TGCGCCAGCAGCTTAGGGGACAGGGCCCATGAGCAGTTCTTC.

This rearrangement joins TRBV7-2 to TRBJ1-1; D might be TRBD1 (5 bases). The CDR3 runs 12 residues. Germline CDR1 reads SGHTA; CDR2 reads FQGNSA. Trimming shortened V by 1 base and J by 10 bases, and 10 bases separated the two germline ends. CDR3 in DNA: TGTGCCAGCAGCTTAGGCCCCCAGGGAGCTTTCTTT. Translated: CASSLGPQGAFF.

V and J are TRBV5-4 and TRBJ1-4; D may be TRBD1 (6 bases). This CDR3 has 16 residues. Germline CDR1 and CDR2: SGHNT and YYREEE (reference sequence). V was pared by 4 bases and J by 8 bases, with 21 bases between. Here the CDR3 reads CASSASPTVQGEKLFF. The DNA of the CDR3 is TGTGCCAGCAGCGCAAGCCCGACGGTACAGGGCGAAAAACTGTTTTTT. Supplemented by reference TRBV5-4 and TRBJ1-4, the full variable domain reads ETGVTQSPTHLIKTRGQQVTLRCSSQSGHNTVSWYQQALGQGPQFIFQYYREEENGRGNFPPRFSGLQFPNYSSELNVNALELDDSALYLCASSASPTVQGEKLFFGSGTQLSVL.

The CDR3 DNA sequence: TGTGCCAGCAGGGGAGGACGGAACTATGGCTACACCTTC. It encodes CASRGGRNYGYTF. V gene TRBV28 combines with J gene TRBJ1-2, with D unclear. There are 13 residues in the CDR3. Germline loops: CDR1 MDHEN, CDR2 SYDVKM. V was clipped by 6 bases and J by 2 bases, with 10 bases between them.

The rearrangement links TRBV6-5 to TRBJ1-1; no clear D gene. The CDR3 runs to 11 residues. Germline V CDR1 and CDR2: MNHEY, SVGAGI. Trimming pared 6 bases from V and 6 bases from J, leaving 8 bases between. CDR3 nucleotides: TGTGCCAGCAGCCGTTCCTCTGAAGCTTTCTTT. This translates into CASSRSSEAFF.

This clone has more than one count but fewer than ten. This rearrangement joins TRBV29-1 to TRBJ1-2; D is ambiguous. V was shortened by 0 bases and J by 8 bases, with 10 bases between the two germline ends. Germline CDR1 reads SQVTM; CDR2 reads ANQGSEA. This CDR3 region has 12 residues. The CDR3 region has the DNA TGCAGCGTTGAAGATGCGGGGTACGGCTACACCTTC. Amino acids: CSVEDAGYGYTF.

J is TRBJ1-2 and V is TRBV5-1; no reliable D call. In germline, CDR1 is SGHRS, CDR2 YFSETQ. The CDR3 has 14 residues. V lost 0 bases, J lost 5 bases, and 11 bases lay in between. The CDR3 bases are TGCGCCAGCAGCTTGGATGAGGTGCCGTATGGCTACACCTTC. Protein product: CASSLDEVPYGYTF.

This chain uses TRBV7-6 with TRBJ2-7; D might be TRBD1 (6 bases). Deletions cut 5 bases from V and 3 bases from J, with 17 bases between. Per germline, CDR1 SGHVS and CDR2 FNYEAQ. This CDR3 is built from 15 residues. CDR3 nucleotides: TGTGCCAGCAGCCGCTACCGGGACACCAACTACGAGCAGTACTTC. This translates into CASSRYRDTNYEQYF. The entire variable domain, with the rest obtained from reference TRBV7-6 and TRBJ2-7, is as follows: GAGVSQSPRYKVTKRGQDVALRCDPISGHVSLYWYRQALGQGPEFLTYFNYEAQQDKSGLPNDRFSAERPEGSISTLTIQRTEQRDSAMYRCASSRYRDTNYEQYFGPGTRLTVT.

The chain recombines TRBV7-2 with TRBJ2-1; TRBD1 might be the D (6 bases). Germline V gives CDR1 SGHTA, CDR2 FQGNSA. The CDR3 contains 15 residues. Trimming pared 1 base from V and 4 bases from J, leaving 11 bases between. As DNA, the CDR3 is TGTGCCAGCAGCTTAGGGACAGCACCATACAATGAGCAGTTCTTC. This encodes CASSLGTAPYNEQFF.

This chain joins TRBV9 and TRBJ2-1, with 8 bases lining up with TRBD2. The CDR3 length is 16 residues. Unmatched junction bases numbered 8, after V lost 3 bases and J lost 3 bases. Germline CDR1 and CDR2: SGDLS and YYNGEE. The CDR3 sequence: CASSALAGSLYNEQFF. The CDR3 nucleotides are TGTGCCAGCAGCGCGTTAGCGGGGAGTCTCTACAATGAGCAGTTCTTC.

This clone was detected many times. In DNA form, the CDR3 reads TGTGCCAGCACTCAGGAATACAGGGTGGCCTACGAGCAGTACTTC. Amino acids: CASTQEYRVAYEQYF. The J gene is TRBJ2-7, the V gene TRBV6-5; D is possibly TRBD1 (6 bases). Per the germline V gene, CDR1 is MNHEY and CDR2 is SVGAGI. The CDR3 extends over 15 amino acids. V gave up 7 bases and J gave up 2 bases, with 18 bases separating them.

In DNA, the CDR3 is TGTGCCAGCAGCTCGAGGCCCGGTTGGGAGCAGTTCTTC. The encoded protein is CASSSRPGWEQFF. J is TRBJ2-1 and V is TRBV7-9, with no clear D. The CDR3 runs 13 residues. CDR1 and CDR2 from the germline V gene are SEHNR and FQNEAQ (reference sequence). The ends were cut back, 4 bases at V and 10 bases at J, with 14 bases in the middle.

The chain employs TRBV7-2 and TRBJ1-1; D perhaps matches TRBD1 (5 bases). The CDR3 extends over 13 amino acids. Trimming took off 1 base at V and 4 bases at J, with 7 bases between the two ends. Germline V gives CDR1 SGHTA, CDR2 FQGNSA. The CDR3 is CASSLVRVTEAFF. CDR3 bases: TGTGCCAGCAGCTTAGTCAGGGTCACTGAAGCTTTCTTT. The variable domain in full, completed from reference TRBV7-2 and TRBJ1-1, reads GAGVSQSPSNKVTEKGKDVELRCDPISGHTALYWYRQSLGQGLEFLIYFQGNSAPDKSGLPSDRFSAERTGGSVSTLTIQRTQQEDSAVYLCASSLVRVTEAFFGQGTRLTVV.

The rearrangement uses TRBV4-3 and TRBJ1-5, with D perhaps TRBD1 (6 bases). The V gene lost 2 bases and the J gene lost 8 bases, with 16 bases spanning the gap. The CDR3 is 15 amino acids. CDR1 and CDR2 (germline): LGHNA, YSLEER. The CDR3 here is CASSQFTGIAEPQHF. In DNA, the CDR3 is TGCGCCAGCAGCCAATTTACAGGGATTGCGGAGCCCCAGCATTTT.

This clone came up a few times. The chain couples TRBV27 to TRBJ1-5; 7 bases are a match to TRBD1. Germline V gives CDR1 MNHEY, CDR2 SMNVEV (reference sequence). The V gene end was trimmed by 2 bases and the J gene end by 2 bases; junction bases not matched to a gene: 0. CDR3 length: 14 amino acids. CDR3 protein: CASSLTGGNQPQHF. The CDR3 DNA is TGTGCCAGCAGTTTAACAGGGGGCAATCAGCCCCAGCATTTT.